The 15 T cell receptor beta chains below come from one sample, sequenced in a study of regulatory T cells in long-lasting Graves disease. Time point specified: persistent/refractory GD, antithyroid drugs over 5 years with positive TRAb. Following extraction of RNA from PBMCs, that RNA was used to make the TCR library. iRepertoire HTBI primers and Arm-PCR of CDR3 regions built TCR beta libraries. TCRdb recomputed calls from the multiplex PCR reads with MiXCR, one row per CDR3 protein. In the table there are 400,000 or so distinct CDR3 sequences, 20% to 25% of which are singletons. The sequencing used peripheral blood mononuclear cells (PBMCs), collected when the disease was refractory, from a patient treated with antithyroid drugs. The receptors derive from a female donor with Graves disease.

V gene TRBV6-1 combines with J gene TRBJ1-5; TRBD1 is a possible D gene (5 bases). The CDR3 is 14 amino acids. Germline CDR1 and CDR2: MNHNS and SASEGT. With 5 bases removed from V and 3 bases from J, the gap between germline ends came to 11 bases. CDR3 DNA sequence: TGTGCCAGCAGTCCCGGACAAATCAATCAGCCCCAGCATTTT. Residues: CASSPGQINQPQHF.

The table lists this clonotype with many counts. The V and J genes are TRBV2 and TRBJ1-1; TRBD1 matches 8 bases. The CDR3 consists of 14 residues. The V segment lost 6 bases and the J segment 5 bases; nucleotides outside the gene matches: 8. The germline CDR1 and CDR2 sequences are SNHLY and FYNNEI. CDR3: CASRGGQGGTEAFF. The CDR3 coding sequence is TGTGCCAGCAGGGGAGGACAGGGAGGGACTGAAGCTTTCTTT.

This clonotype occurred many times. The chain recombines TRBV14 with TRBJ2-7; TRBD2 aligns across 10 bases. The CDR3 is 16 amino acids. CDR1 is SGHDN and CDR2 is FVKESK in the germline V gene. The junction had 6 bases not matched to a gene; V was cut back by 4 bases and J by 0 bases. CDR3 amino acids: CASSRLSSGSSYEQYF. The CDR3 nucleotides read TGTGCCAGCAGCCGACTCTCTAGCGGGAGCTCCTACGAGCAGTACTTC.

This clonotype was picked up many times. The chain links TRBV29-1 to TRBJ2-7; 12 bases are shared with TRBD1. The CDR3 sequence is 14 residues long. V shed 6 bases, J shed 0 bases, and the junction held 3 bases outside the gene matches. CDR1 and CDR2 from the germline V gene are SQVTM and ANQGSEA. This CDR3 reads CSVGTGGTSYEQYF. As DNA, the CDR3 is TGCAGCGTGGGGACAGGGGGCACCTCCTACGAGCAGTACTTC.

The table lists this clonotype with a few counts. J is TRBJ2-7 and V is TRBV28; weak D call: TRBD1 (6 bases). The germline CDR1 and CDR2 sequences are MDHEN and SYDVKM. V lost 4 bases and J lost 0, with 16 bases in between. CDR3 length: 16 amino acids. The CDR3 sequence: CASSSPGHSSSYEQYF. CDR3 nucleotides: TGTGCCAGCAGTTCCCCGGGACACTCAAGCTCCTACGAGCAGTACTTC. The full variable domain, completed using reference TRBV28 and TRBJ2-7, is DVKVTQSSRYLVKRTGEKVFLECVQDMDHENMFWYRQDPGLGLRLIYFSYDVKMKEKGDIPEGYSVSREKKERFSLILESASTNQTSMYLCASSSPGHSSSYEQYFGPGTRLTVT.

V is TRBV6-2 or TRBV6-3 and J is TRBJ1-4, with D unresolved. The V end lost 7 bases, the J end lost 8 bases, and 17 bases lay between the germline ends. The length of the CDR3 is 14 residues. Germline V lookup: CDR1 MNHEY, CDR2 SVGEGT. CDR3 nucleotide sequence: TGTGCCAGCACCCTGCCAGAGGGTGGGGAAAAACTGTTTTTT. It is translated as CASTLPEGGEKLFF.

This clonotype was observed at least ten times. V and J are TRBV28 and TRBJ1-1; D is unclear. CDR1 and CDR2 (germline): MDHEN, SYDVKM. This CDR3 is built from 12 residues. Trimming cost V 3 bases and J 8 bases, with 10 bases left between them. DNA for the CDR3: TGTGCCAGCAGTTTGGGGTTCCGGGAAGCTTTCTTT. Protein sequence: CASSLGFREAFF. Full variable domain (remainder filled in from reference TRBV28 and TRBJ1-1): DVKVTQSSRYLVKRTGEKVFLECVQDMDHENMFWYRQDPGLGLRLIYFSYDVKMKEKGDIPEGYSVSREKKERFSLILESASTNQTSMYLCASSLGFREAFFGQGTRLTVV.

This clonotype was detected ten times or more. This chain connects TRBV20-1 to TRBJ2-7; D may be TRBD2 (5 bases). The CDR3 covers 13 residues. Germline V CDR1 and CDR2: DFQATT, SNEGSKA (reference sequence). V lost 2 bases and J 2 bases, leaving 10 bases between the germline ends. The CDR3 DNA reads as TGCAGTGCTAGACAGGCCGGGACCTACGAGCAGTACTTC. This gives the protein CSARQAGTYEQYF.

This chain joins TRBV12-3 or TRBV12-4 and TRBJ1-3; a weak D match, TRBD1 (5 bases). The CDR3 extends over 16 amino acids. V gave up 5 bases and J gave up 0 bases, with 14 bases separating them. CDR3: CASSPSRVLSGNTIYF. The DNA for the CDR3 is TGTGCCAGCAGTCCGTCCAGGGTCCTCTCTGGAAACACCATATATTTT.

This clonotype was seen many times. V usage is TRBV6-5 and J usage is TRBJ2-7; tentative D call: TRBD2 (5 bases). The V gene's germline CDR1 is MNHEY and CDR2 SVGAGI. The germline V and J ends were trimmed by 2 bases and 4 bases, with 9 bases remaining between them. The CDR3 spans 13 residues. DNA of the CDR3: TGTGCCAGCAGTTACGGAGGTGTTTACGAGCAGTACTTC. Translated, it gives CASSYGGVYEQYF.

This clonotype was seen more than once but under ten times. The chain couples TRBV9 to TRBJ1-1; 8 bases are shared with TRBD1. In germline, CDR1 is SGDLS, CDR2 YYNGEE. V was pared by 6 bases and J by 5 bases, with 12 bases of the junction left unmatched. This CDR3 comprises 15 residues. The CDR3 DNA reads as TGTGCCAGCACCGGAGGGTCAGGGGGCCAGACTGAAGCTTTCTTT. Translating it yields CASTGGSGGQTEAFF.

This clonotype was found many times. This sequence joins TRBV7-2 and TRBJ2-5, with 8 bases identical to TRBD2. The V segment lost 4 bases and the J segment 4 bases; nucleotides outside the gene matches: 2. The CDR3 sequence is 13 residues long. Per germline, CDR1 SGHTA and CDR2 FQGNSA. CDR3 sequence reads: CASSSGGGETQYF. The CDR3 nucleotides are TGTGCCAGCAGCTCGGGGGGGGGAGAGACCCAGTACTTC.

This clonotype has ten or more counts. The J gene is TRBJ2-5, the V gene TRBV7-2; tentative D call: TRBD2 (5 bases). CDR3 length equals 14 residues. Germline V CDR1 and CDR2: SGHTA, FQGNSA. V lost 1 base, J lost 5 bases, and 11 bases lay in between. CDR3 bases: TGTGCCAGCAGCTTAGAGTGGGAGTCGGAGACCCAGTACTTC. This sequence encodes CASSLEWESETQYF.

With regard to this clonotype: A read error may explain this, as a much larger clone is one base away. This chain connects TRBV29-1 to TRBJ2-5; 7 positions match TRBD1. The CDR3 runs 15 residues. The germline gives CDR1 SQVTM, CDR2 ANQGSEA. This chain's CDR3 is CSAATGWLSEETLYF. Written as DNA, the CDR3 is TGCAGCGCGGCGACAGGGTGGCTTTCGGAGGAGACCCTGTACTTC.

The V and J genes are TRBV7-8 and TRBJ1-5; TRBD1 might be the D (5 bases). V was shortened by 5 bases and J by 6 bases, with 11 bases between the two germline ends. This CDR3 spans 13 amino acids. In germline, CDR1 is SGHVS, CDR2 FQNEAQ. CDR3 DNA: TGTGCCAGCAGCCCTCACACAGGTCAGCCCCAGCATTTT. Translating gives CASSPHTGQPQHF.